One sample yielded the 19 T cell receptor beta chains listed below, sequenced in a study of shared clonotypes between healthy human individuals (dated by TCRdb to 2020 to 2022). Libraries were made using the immunoSEQ multiplex PCR assay. TCRdb took this table from immuneACCESS and kept in-frame rearrangements with V and J called. Such tables lack part of the clones; where checked against another copy, unresolved V genes explain under half of the gap, and the rest is unexplained. Recorded for this sample are 800,000 to 1,200,000 clones; about 84% of them occurred a single time. The leading ten clones occupy roughly 0.56% of the sample. Source material: memory CD4+ T cells from PBMCs. Sample cell subset or site, as interpreted from the label and publication: CD45RA-negative fraction. These receptors were obtained from a man aged 18 to 29 in good health. Some clones in this sample may be carry-over from other donors' samples.

The chain couples TRBV7-2 to TRBJ1-1; perhaps TRBD1 as D (5 bases). Germline values: CDR1 SGHTA, CDR2 FQGNSA. The CDR3 spans 15 residues. V was cut by 2 bases and J by 1 base, with 11 bases left in between. This chain's CDR3 is CASSLRQLGNTEAFF. Here the CDR3 DNA reads TGTGCCAGCAGCTTACGACAGCTAGGGAACACTGAAGCTTTCTTT.

This chain uses TRBV18 with TRBJ1-4; perhaps TRBD1 as D (6 bases). Germline V lookup: CDR1 KGHSH, CDR2 LQKENI. V lost 3 bases, J lost 2 bases, and 10 bases lay in between. The CDR3 totals 15 residues. CDR3 protein: CASSPEDSTNEKLFF. DNA for the CDR3: TGTGCCAGCTCACCCGAGGACAGTACTAATGAAAAACTGTTTTTT. The variable domain in full, completed from reference TRBV18 and TRBJ1-4, reads NAGVMQNPRHLVRRRGQEARLRCSPMKGHSHVYWYRQLPEEGLKFMVYLQKENIIDESGMPKERFSAEFPKEGPSILRIQQVVRGDSAAYFCASSPEDSTNEKLFFGSGTQLSVL.

This chain joins TRBV7-6 and TRBJ2-2; TRBD1 aligns across 7 bases. The CDR3 is 16 residues long. With 5 bases clipped from V and 4 bases from J, the junction kept 10 bases outside the gene matches. Germline CDR1 and CDR2: SGHVS and FNYEAQ. The CDR3 DNA follows: TGTGCCAGCAGCGTACAGGGGCGAAGGATCACCGGGGAGCTGTTTTTT. This translates into CASSVQGRRITGELFF.

The count of this clone is one. The chain carries TRBV27 and TRBJ2-7, with 13 bases lining up with TRBD2. With V trimmed by 6 bases and J by 4 bases, 12 bases remained unmatched. CDR3 size: 17 residues. The germline V gene has CDR1 MNHEY and CDR2 SMNVEV (reference sequence). CDR3 sequence reads: CASRLAGGGPKSYEQYF. The CDR3 DNA is TGTGCCAGCAGACTAGCGGGAGGGGGGCCGAAGTCATACGAGCAGTACTTC.

The chain recombines TRBV28 with TRBJ2-1, with TRBD1 matching 8 bases. The V gene end was trimmed by 4 bases and the J gene end by 3 bases; junction bases not matched to a gene: 8. CDR1 and CDR2 (germline): MDHEN, SYDVKM. This CDR3 region has 16 residues. The CDR3 spells CASSSYRQGFYNEQFF. DNA for the CDR3: TGTGCCAGCAGTTCATACCGACAGGGGTTCTACAATGAGCAGTTCTTC.

The genes are TRBV4-2 and TRBJ2-7; tentative D call: TRBD1 (6 bases). This CDR3 comprises 19 residues. Trimming took 0 bases from V and 0 from J, leaving 21 bases between them. The germline V gene encodes CDR1 LGHNA and CDR2 YNFKEQ. The CDR3 sequence is CASSQDGRGWDPSSYEQYF. In DNA, the CDR3 is TGTGCCAGCAGCCAAGATGGTAGGGGGTGGGACCCGAGCTCCTACGAGCAGTACTTC.

The rearrangement joins TRBV2 to TRBJ2-3, with 8 bases fitting TRBD1. Trimming removed 10 bases from V and 3 bases from J; junction bases left unmatched: 9. CDR1 is SNHLY and CDR2 is FYNNEI in the germline V gene. The CDR3 is made up of 14 amino acids. CDR3 in DNA: TGTGCCACTAGCCAGGGGGCGGGTACAGATACGCAGTATTTT. Protein product: CATSQGAGTDTQYF. Filled out from reference TRBV2 and TRBJ2-3, the complete variable domain reads EPEVTQTPSHQVTQMGQEVILRCVPISNHLYFYWYRQILGQKVEFLVSFYNNEISEKSEIFDDQFSVERPDGSNFTLKIRSTKLEDSAMYFCATSQGAGTDTQYFGPGTRLTVL.

This chain connects TRBV25-1 to TRBJ1-1; perhaps TRBD1 as D (5 bases). Germline assignment: CDR1 MGHDK and CDR2 SYGVNS. The CDR3 is 14 residues long. Trimming took off 3 bases at V and 4 bases at J, with 12 bases between the two ends. The CDR3 bases are TGTGCCAGCAGTGAGACGTGGGGGGGCACTGAAGCTTTCTTT. Translated: CASSETWGGTEAFF. Full variable domain (missing parts from reference TRBV25-1 and TRBJ1-1): EADIYQTPRYLVIGTGKKITLECSQTMGHDKMYWYQQDPGMELHLIHYSYGVNSTEKGDLSSESTVSRIRTEHFPLTLESARPSHTSQYLCASSETWGGTEAFFGQGTRLTVV.

The chain carries TRBV7-2 and TRBJ2-3; weak D call: TRBD2 (6 bases). Germline V lookup: CDR1 SGHTA, CDR2 FQGNSA. Trimming stripped 5 bases from V and 6 bases from J, with 15 bases between. This CDR3 contains 14 residues. The CDR3: CASSLPGVADTQYF. The CDR3 DNA reads TGTGCCAGCAGCCTCCCGGGAGTCGCGGATACGCAGTATTTT.

The chain combines TRBV18 with TRBJ1-2; no firm D call. CDR1 and CDR2 (germline): KGHSH, LQKENI. The V end was cut by 3 bases, the J end by 7 bases, with 9 bases between. CDR3 length equals 12 residues. The DNA of the CDR3 is TGTGCCAGCTCACCCTCGGAGGGTGGCTACACCTTC. This sequence encodes CASSPSEGGYTF.

DNA for the CDR3: TGTGCCAGCTCACAGACAGGGAGTTATGATTCACCCCTCCACTTT. Translating gives CASSQTGSYDSPLHF. The chain recombines TRBV18 with TRBJ1-6; TRBD1 agrees at 7 bases. This CDR3 has 15 residues. Germline V gene data show CDR1 as KGHSH and CDR2 as LQKENI. After removal of 4 bases from V and 8 bases from J, the junction contained 8 bases not matched to a gene.

Turning to this clone: Other DNA sequences in the same sample also yield this CDR3. V gene TRBV5-1 combines with J gene TRBJ2-5; perhaps TRBD1 as D (6 bases). The CDR3 covers 13 residues. From germline, CDR1 is SGHRS and CDR2 YFSETQ. The V end was cut by 0 bases, the J end by 5 bases, with 8 bases between. CDR3: CASSLEGGETQYF. CDR3 DNA: TGCGCCAGCAGCTTGGAAGGGGGTGAGACCCAGTACTTC.

CDR3 loop: CASSQSTGTPQYF. DNA of the CDR3: TGTGCCAGCAGCCAAAGTACAGGGACCCCTCAGTACTTC. V is TRBV14 and J is TRBJ2-7; D might be TRBD1 (6 bases). Deletions cut 2 bases from V and 10 bases from J, with 15 bases between. Looked up from germline, CDR1 is SGHDN and CDR2 is FVKESK. The CDR3 sequence is 13 residues long.

The rearrangement links TRBV4-2 to TRBJ2-1; D perhaps matches TRBD2 (5 bases). The CDR3 extends over 14 amino acids. V lost 4 bases, J lost 8 bases, and 15 bases lay in between. CDR1 and CDR2 from the germline V gene are LGHNA and YNFKEQ. In nucleotides, the CDR3 is TGTGCCAGCAGCCCTGTTGGGCGGGTTGATGAGCAGTTCTTC. Its translation: CASSPVGRVDEQFF.

This clone was seen more than once but under ten times. This rearrangement joins TRBV7-2 to TRBJ2-3, with 10 nucleotides matching TRBD2. Germline CDR1 SGHTA, CDR2 FQGNSA. V shed 1 base and J 11 bases; nucleotides not matched to a gene: 6. This CDR3 has 14 residues. The CDR3 nucleotides are TGTGCCAGCAGCTTAGAGGCTAGCGGGAGAGAGCAGTATTTT. Amino acid sequence: CASSLEASGREQYF. The entire variable domain, with the rest obtained from reference TRBV7-2 and TRBJ2-3, is as follows: GAGVSQSPSNKVTEKGKDVELRCDPISGHTALYWYRQSLGQGLEFLIYFQGNSAPDKSGLPSDRFSAERTGGSVSTLTIQRTQQEDSAVYLCASSLEASGREQYFGPGTRLTVL.

The CDR3 loop is CASGASSYNSPLHF. DNA for the CDR3: TGTGCCAGCGGAGCAAGCTCCTATAATTCACCCCTCCACTTT. The chain uses TRBV28 and TRBJ1-6, with D unresolved. Germline V gives CDR1 MDHEN, CDR2 SYDVKM. The V gene lost 8 bases and the J gene lost 0 bases, with 8 bases spanning the gap. The CDR3 runs to 14 residues.

The rearrangement joins TRBV2 to TRBJ2-3; 7 bases map to TRBD1. Germline CDR1 is SNHLY and CDR2 is FYNNEI. The trim removed 6 bases at V and 3 bases at J, leaving 3 bases unmatched. This CDR3 region has 13 residues. CDR3 in DNA: TGTGCCAGCAGGGGGACAGAAACAGATACGCAGTATTTT. Residues: CASRGTETDTQYF.

As DNA, the CDR3 is TGTGCCATCAGTGAGTTGATAGGGAGTCATGGAGGCTACACCTTC. It specifies CAISELIGSHGGYTF. The chain has TRBV10-3 and TRBJ1-2, with D unclear. V was clipped by 1 base and J by 8 bases, with 17 bases between them. The CDR3 loop spans 15 amino acids. The germline CDR1 and CDR2 sequences are ENHRY and SYGVKD.

The V call is TRBV7-8, the J call TRBJ2-1; 15 nucleotides align to TRBD2. The length of the CDR3 is 18 residues. The germline gives CDR1 SGHVS, CDR2 FQNEAQ. The ends lost 5 bases at V and 1 base at J; junction bases unmatched: 6. The chain's CDR3 is CASSAQGLAGGSYNEQFF. The CDR3 region has the DNA TGTGCCAGCAGCGCCCAAGGACTAGCGGGAGGGTCCTACAATGAGCAGTTCTTC.